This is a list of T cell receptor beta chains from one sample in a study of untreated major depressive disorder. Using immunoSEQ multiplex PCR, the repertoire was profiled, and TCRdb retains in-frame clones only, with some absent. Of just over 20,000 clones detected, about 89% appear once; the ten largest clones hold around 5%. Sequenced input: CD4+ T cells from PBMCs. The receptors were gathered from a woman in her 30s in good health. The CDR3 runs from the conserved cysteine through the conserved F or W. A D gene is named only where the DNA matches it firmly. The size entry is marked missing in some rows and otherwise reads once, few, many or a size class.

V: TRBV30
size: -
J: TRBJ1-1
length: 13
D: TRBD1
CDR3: CAWSYTGTAEAFF
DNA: TGTGCCTGGAGTTACACCGGGACAGCGGAAGCTTTCTTT

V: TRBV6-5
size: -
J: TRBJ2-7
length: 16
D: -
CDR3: CASSYYSGHRSYEQYF
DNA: TGTGCCAGCAGTTATTATTCGGGACACCGCTCCTACGAGCAGTACTTC

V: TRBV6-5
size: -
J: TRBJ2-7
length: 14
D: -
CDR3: CASSSGTPSYEQYF
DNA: TGTGCCAGCAGTTCCGGGACACCCTCCTACGAGCAGTACTTC

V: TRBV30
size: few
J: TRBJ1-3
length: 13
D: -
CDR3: CAWSVGPGNTIYF
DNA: TGTGCCTGGAGTGTAGGTCCTGGAAACACCATATATTTT

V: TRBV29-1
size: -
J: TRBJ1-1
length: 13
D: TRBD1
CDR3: CSATDREVTEAFF
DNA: TGCAGCGCAACGGACAGGGAAGTAACTGAAGCTTTCTTT

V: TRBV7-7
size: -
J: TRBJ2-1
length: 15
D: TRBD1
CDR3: CASSEGQTSYNEQFF
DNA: TGTGCCAGCAGCGAGGGACAGACATCCTACAATGAGCAGTTCTTC

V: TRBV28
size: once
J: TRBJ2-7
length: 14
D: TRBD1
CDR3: CASSSDREPNEQYF
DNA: TGTGCCAGCAGTTCTGACAGGGAACCGAACGAGCAGTACTTC

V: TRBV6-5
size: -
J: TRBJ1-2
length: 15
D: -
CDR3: CASTPAGGGIYGYTF
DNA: TGTGCCAGCACCCCCGCGGGGGGGGGAATCTATGGCTACACCTTC

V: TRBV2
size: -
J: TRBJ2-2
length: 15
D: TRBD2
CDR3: CASSEALAGAGELFF
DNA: TGTGCCAGCAGTGAAGCACTTGCGGGGGCCGGGGAGCTGTTTTTT

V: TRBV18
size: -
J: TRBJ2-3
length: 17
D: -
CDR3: CASSPGQGREGTDTQYF
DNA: TGTGCCAGCTCACCAGGGCAGGGAAGGGAAGGCACAGATACGCAGTATTTT

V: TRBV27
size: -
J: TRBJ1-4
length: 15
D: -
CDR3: CASRLTGTDNEKLFF
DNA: TGTGCCAGCAGGCTAACAGGGACGGATAATGAAAAACTGTTTTTT

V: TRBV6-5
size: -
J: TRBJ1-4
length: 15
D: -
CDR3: CASSYAPGALEKLFF
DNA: TGTGCCAGCAGTTACGCTCCGGGGGCGCTTGAAAAACTGTTTTTT

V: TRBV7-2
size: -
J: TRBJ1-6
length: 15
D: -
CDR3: CASSFSGTNNSPLHF
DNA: TGTGCCAGCAGCTTTTCCGGGACAAATAATTCACCCCTCCACTTT

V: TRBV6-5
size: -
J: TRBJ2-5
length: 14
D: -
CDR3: CASSYGGDWETQYF
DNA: TGTGCCAGCAGTTACGGAGGGGACTGGGAGACCCAGTACTTC

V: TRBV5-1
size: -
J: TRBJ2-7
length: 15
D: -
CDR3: CASSFTTAALYEQYF
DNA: TGCGCCAGCAGCTTCACGACCGCCGCCCTCTACGAGCAGTACTTC

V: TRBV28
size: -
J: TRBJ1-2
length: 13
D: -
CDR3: CASRSSDNYGYTF
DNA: TGTGCCAGCAGATCCAGCGATAACTATGGCTACACCTTC

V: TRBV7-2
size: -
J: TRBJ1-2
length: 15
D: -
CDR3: CASSLGGTSIGGYTF
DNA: TGTGCCAGCAGCTTAGGTGGGACATCGATAGGAGGCTACACCTTC

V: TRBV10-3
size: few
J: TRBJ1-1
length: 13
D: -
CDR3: CAIKVEGNTEAFF
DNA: TGTGCCATCAAGGTAGAGGGGAACACTGAAGCTTTCTTT

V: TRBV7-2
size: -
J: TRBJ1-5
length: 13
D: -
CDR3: CASSLASSQPQHF
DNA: TGTGCCAGCAGCTTGGCCAGCTCTCAGCCCCAGCATTTT

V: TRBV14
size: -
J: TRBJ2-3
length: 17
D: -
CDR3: CASSQTKLTGLTDTQYF
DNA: TGTGCCAGCAGCCAGACGAAGCTAACGGGTCTCACAGATACGCAGTATTTT

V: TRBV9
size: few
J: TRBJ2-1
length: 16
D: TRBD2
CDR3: CASSVDSGGHYNEQFF
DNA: TGTGCCAGCAGCGTAGATAGCGGGGGGCACTACAATGAGCAGTTCTTC

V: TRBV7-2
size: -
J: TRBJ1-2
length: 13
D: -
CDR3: CASSLGTADGYTF
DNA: TGTGCCAGCAGCTTAGGGACAGCGGATGGCTACACCTTC

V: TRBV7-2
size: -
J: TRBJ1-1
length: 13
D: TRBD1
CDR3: CASSLAGGWEAFF
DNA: TGTGCCAGCAGCTTAGCAGGGGGCTGGGAAGCTTTCTTT

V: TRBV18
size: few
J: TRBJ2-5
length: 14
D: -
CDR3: CASSPRIIQETQYF
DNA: TGTGCCAGCTCACCACGGATTATCCAAGAGACCCAGTACTTC

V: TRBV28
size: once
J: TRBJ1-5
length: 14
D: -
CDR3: CASSLGGAGQPQHF
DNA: TGTGCCAGCAGTTTGGGGGGGGCAGGTCAGCCCCAGCATTTT

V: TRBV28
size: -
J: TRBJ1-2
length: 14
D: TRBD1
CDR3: CASRPNRGWDGYTF
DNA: TGTGCCAGCAGACCGAACAGGGGGTGGGATGGCTACACCTTC

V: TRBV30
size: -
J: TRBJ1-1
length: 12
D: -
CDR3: CAWGRINTEAFF
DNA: TGTGCCTGGGGGCGGATAAACACTGAAGCTTTCTTT

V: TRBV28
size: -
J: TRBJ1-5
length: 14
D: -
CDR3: CASSLVRSNQPQHF
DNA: TGTGCCAGCAGTTTAGTAAGGAGCAATCAGCCCCAGCATTTT

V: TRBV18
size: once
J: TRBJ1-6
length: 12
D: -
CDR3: CASSPADGTLHF
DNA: TGTGCCAGCTCACCCGCGGACGGCACCCTCCACTTT

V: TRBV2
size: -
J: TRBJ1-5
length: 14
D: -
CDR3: CASSETYSNQPQHF
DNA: TGTGCCAGCAGTGAAACATATAGCAATCAGCCCCAGCATTTT

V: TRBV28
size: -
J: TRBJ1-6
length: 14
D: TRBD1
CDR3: CASSSGQVRSPLHF
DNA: TGTGCCAGCAGCTCGGGACAGGTGCGTTCACCCCTCCACTTT

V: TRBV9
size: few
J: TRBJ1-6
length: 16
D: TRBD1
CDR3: CASSAFGTGNSSPLHF
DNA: TGTGCCAGCAGCGCCTTCGGGACAGGGAATTCTTCACCCCTCCACTTT

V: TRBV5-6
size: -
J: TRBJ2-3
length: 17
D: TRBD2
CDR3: CASSFRTSGGSTDTQYF
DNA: TGTGCCAGCAGCTTTCGGACTAGCGGGGGAAGCACAGATACGCAGTATTTT

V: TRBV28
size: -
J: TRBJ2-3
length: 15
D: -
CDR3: CASKEQGRIPGTQYF
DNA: TGTGCCAGCAAGGAACAAGGGCGTATCCCCGGAACGCAGTATTTT

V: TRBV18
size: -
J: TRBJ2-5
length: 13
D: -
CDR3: CASSPGFQETQYF
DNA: TGTGCCAGCTCACCGGGATTCCAAGAGACCCAGTACTTC

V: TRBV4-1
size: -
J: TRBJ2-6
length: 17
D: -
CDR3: CASSPINWGSGANVLTF
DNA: TGCGCCAGCAGCCCTATTAATTGGGGGTCTGGGGCCAACGTCCTGACTTTC

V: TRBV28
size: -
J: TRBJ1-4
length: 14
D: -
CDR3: CASSLWRGGEKLFF
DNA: TGTGCCAGCAGTTTGTGGAGGGGTGGTGAAAAACTGTTTTTT